What follows is one T cell receptor (beta chain) and its context. The antigen is not known. One junction end does not reproduce the germline sequence, and a read error may be involved. This sample was taken from a study of read filtering for tumor transcriptome and immune sequencing. Study details: IR-seq gave about 3.5 to 10.27 million TCR reads per sample; RNA-seq gave about 80 to 1,300. Regarding the study as a whole: Correlation between methods rose after single-read clonotypes were removed.

Molecular barcoded adaptors covering alpha/delta and beta/gamma chains were used on roughly 400 ng RNA. TCRdb processed the reads anew with MiXCR; each CDR3 protein has one entry. The table has approximately 5,300 distinct CDR3 sequences, roughly 20% seen once. This CDR3 comprises 15 residues. Germline V gives CDR1 DFQATT, CDR2 SNEGSKA (reference sequence). The chain employs TRBV20-1 and TRBJ1-5; D possibly corresponds to TRBD1 (5 bases). The sequence was collected from a donor at least 40 years old with multiple myeloma. Sequenced sample: a population of CD138-negative cells sorted from bone marrow. The CDR3 loop reads CRARSVRALDQPQHF. The CDR3 DNA sequence: TGCAGGGCTAGATCGGTCAGGGCACTTGATCAGCCCCAGCATTTT.